The following is a T cell receptor beta chain sequence with its context. Its antigen is still unknown. The junction does not match germline at one end; this may be a read error. Treatment reported: roughly 18 received Ad26.COV2.S at low or high dose, single or two shots; a few received placebo; per-sample allocation not given. Following the first vaccine or placebo injection, samples were taken on day 63. A Boston donor was an adult aged 18-55 years. Repertoires were generated with immunoSEQ multiplex PCR, while TCRdb's copy carries only in-frame clones and drops some. Of hundreds of thousands of clones listed, roughly 90% are singletons. CDR3 length equals 12 residues. The data were obtained in a study of Ad26.COV2.S vaccination and SARS-CoV-2 variants. The study, taken as a whole, reports: Reported findings describe substantial breadth in spike-specific CD8+ and CD4+ T cell responses following vaccination.

The V gene is TRBV12-3 or TRBV12-4, the J gene TRBJ2-7; D may match TRBD1 or TRBD2 (5 bases each). Sample: peripheral blood, taken in a trial of Ad26.COV2.S vaccine versus placebo. This receptor was taken from a person aged 18-60 years who received the Ad26.COV2.S COVID-19 vaccine or a placebo. The CDR3 region is CASSTGTYEQYF. CDR3 DNA: TGTGCCAGCAGTACCGGGACCTATGAGCAGTACTTC.